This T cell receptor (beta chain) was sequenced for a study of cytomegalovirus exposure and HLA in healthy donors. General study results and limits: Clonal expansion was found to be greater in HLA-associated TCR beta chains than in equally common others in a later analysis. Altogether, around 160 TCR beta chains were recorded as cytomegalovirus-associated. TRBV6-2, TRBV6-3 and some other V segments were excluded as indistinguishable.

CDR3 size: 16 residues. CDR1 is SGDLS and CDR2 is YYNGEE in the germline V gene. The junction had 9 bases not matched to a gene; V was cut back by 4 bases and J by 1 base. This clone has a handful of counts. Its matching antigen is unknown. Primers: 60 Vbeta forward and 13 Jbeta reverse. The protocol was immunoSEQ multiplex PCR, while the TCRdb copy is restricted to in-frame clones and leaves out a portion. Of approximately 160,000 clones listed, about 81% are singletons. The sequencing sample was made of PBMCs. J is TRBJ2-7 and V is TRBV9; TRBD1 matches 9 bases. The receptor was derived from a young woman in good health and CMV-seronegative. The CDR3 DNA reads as TGTGCCAGCAGCCCAGGACAGGGGCTGAGATCCTACGAGCAGTACTTC. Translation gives CASSPGQGLRSYEQYF.